This TCR beta chain was recovered during a study of blood T cell repertoires in COVID-19. Study background: Acute and convalescent COVID-19 specimens originated in the United States, Italy and Spain.

Categorization into cohorts depended on clinical history that participants reported. Study processing details: Scientists estimated how many nucleated cells there were by amplifying reference gene primers. Assay used: immunoSEQ multiplex PCR; TCRdb lists only in-frame clones, some missing. V and J calls and clone size are those listed in that table; D and trimming were worked out from the DNA. The data contain about 410,000 clones, about 90% of them seen just once; the ten biggest clones take up about 0.57%. The CDR3 is 16 residues long. Germline CDR1 and CDR2: SGHDT and YYEEEE. V was shortened by 1 base and J by 2 bases, with 13 bases between the two germline ends.

Sequenced input: PBMCs or T cells enriched from blood (not recorded which). The chain recombines TRBV5-6 with TRBJ1-3; possibly TRBD1 for D (6 bases). The receptor's source is a man aged 18 to 30 who had recovered from COVID-19. CDR3 protein: CASSLRARGPGNTIYF. As DNA, the CDR3 is TGTGCCAGCAGCTTGCGGGCCAGGGGACCTGGAAACACCATATATTTT.